Given below is one T cell receptor (beta chain) in context. Its cognate antigen is unknown. Assay used: immunoSEQ multiplex PCR; TCRdb lists only in-frame clones, some missing. Of about 4,800 clones in the sample, approximately 35% were seen once. The data were obtained in a study of T cells in localized non-small cell lung cancer. Study-wide points: Longer survival (overall) was linked to higher T cell density in blood. It was uninvolved adjacent lung that showed the highest T cell clonality, exceeding tumor. The tumor had only one region sequenced, so heterogeneity remains possible. Of the top 100 tumor clones, median around 62 were in adjacent lung, 25 to 35 among its top 100.

The CDR3 length is 13 residues. CDR1 is SGHTA, CDR2 FQGNSA, per germline. V was cut by 5 bases and J by 0 bases, with 8 bases left in between. Sample: lung tumor tissue, taken before any cancer treatment. The receptor's source is a male donor older than 55 with stage III lung adenocarcinoma. The chain links TRBV7-2 to TRBJ2-7; D unclear. This CDR3 is CASSPDLSYEQYF. CDR3 coding DNA: TGTGCCAGCAGCCCGGACCTCTCCTACGAGCAGTACTTC.